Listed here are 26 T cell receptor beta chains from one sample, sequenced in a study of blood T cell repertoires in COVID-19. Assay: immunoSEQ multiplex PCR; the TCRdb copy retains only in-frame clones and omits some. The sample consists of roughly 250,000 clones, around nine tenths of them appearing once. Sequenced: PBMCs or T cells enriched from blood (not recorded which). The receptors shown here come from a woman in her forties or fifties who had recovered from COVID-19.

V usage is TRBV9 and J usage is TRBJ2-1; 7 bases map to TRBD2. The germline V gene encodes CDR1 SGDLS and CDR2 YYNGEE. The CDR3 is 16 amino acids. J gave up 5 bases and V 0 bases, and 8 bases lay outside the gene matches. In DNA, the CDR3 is TGTGCCAGCAGCGTAGCCCTGCGGGAGTTCGACAATGAGCAGTTCTTC. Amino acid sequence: CASSVALREFDNEQFF. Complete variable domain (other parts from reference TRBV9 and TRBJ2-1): DSGVTQTPKHLITATGQRVTLRCSPRSGDLSVYWYQQSLDQGLQFLIQYYNGEERAKGNILERFSAQQFPDLHSELNLSSLELGDSALYFCASSVALREFDNEQFFGPGTRLTVL.

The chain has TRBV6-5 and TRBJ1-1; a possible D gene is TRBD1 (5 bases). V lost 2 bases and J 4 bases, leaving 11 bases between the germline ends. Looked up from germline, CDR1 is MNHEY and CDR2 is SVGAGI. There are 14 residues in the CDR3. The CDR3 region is CASSYAGPPTEAFF. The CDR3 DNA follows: TGTGCCAGCAGTTACGCAGGGCCTCCCACTGAAGCTTTCTTT.

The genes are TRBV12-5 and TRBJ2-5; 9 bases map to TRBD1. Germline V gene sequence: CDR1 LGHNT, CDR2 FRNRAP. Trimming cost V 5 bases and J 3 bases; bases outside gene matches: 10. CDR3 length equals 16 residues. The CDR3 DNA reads TGTGCTAGTGGTCCCGGGACAGGGTCGAACGAAGAGACCCAGTACTTC. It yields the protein CASGPGTGSNEETQYF.

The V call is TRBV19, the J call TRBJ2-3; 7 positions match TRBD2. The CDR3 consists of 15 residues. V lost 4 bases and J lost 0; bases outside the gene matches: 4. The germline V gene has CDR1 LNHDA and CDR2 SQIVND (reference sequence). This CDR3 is CASSNSGSSTDTQYF. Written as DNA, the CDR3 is TGTGCCAGTAGTAATAGCGGGTCTAGCACAGATACGCAGTATTTT.

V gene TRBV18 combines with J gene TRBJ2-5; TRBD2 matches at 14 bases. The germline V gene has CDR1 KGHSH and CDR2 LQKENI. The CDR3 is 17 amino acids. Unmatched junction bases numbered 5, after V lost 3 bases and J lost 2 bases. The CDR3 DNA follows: TGTGCCAGCTCACCGAGACTAGCGGGAGGGATACAAGAGACCCAGTACTTC. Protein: CASSPRLAGGIQETQYF.

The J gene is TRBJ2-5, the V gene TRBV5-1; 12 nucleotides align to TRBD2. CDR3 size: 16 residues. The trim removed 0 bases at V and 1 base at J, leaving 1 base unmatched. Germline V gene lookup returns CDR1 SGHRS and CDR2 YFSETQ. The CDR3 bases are TGCGCCAGCAGCTTGGGGACTAGCGGGACCCAAGAGACCCAGTACTTC. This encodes CASSLGTSGTQETQYF.

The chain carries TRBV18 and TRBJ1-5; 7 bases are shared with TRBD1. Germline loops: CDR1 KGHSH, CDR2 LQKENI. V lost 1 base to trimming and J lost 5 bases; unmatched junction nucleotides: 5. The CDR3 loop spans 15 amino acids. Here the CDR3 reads CASSPQGAGDQPQHF. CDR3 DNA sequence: TGTGCCAGCTCACCACAGGGGGCAGGGGATCAGCCCCAGCATTTT.

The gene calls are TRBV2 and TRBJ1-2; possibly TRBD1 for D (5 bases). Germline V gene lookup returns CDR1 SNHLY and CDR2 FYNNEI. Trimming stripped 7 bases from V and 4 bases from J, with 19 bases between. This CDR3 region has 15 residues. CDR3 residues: CASTLILTDRYGYTF. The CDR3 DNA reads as TGTGCCAGCACGTTAATACTGACAGACCGCTATGGCTACACCTTC.

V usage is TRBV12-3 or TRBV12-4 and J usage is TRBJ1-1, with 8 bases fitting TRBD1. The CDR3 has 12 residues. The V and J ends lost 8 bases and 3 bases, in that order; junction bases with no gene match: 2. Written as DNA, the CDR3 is TGTGCCAGCTTGACAGGGGACACTGAAGCTTTCTTT. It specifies CASLTGDTEAFF.

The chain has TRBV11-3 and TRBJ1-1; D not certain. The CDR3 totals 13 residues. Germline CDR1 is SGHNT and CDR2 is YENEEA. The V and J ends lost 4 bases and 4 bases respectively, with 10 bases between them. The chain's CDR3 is CASSSGERTEAFF. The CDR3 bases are TGTGCCAGCAGCTCTGGGGAGCGCACTGAAGCTTTCTTT.

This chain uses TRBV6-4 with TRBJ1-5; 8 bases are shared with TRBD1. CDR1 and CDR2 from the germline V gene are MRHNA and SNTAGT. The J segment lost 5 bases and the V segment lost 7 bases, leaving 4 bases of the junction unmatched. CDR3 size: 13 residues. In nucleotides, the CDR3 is TGTGCCAGCACCTGGACAGGGCATCAGCCCCAGCATTTT. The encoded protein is CASTWTGHQPQHF.

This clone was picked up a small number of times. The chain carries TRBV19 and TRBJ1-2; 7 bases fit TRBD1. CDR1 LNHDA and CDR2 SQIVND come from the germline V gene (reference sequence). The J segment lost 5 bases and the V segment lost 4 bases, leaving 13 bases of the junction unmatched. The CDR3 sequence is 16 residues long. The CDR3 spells CASSNRDSGKGYGYTF. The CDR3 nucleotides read TGTGCCAGTAGTAACCGGGACAGCGGAAAGGGGTATGGCTACACCTTC.

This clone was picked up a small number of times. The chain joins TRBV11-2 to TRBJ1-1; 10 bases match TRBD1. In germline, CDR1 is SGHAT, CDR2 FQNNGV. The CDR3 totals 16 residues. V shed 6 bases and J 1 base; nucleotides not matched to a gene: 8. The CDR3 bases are TGTGCCAGCAGACGACAGGGGGCGCAACGGAACACTGAAGCTTTCTTT. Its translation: CASRRQGAQRNTEAFF.

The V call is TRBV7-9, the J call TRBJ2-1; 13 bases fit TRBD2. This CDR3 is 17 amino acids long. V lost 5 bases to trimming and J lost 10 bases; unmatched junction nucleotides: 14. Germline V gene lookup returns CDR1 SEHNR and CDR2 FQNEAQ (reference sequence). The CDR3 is CASSTTGTSGIRGEQFF. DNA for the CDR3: TGTGCCAGCAGCACAACCGGGACTAGCGGGATCCGAGGGGAGCAGTTCTTC. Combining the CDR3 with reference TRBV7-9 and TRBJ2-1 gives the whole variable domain DTGVSQNPRHKITKRGQNVTFRCDPISEHNRLYWYRQTLGQGPEFLTYFQNEAQLEKSRLLSDRFSAERPKGSFSTLEIQRTEQGDSAMYLCASSTTGTSGIRGEQFFGPGTRLTVL.

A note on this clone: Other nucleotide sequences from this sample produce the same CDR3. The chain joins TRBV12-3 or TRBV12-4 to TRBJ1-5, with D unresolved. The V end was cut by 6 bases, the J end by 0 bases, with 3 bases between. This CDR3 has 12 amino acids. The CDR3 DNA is TGTGCCAGCAGATATAGCAATCAGCCCCAGCATTTT. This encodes CASRYSNQPQHF.

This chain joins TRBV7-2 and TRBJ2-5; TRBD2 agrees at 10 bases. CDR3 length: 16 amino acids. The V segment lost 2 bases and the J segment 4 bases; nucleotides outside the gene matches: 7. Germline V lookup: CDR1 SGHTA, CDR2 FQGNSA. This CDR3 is CASSLWLSGRGETQYF. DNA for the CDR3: TGTGCCAGCAGCTTATGGCTCAGCGGGAGGGGAGAGACCCAGTACTTC. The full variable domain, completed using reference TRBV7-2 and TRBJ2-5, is GAGVSQSPSNKVTEKGKDVELRCDPISGHTALYWYRQSLGQGLEFLIYFQGNSAPDKSGLPSDRFSAERTGGSVSTLTIQRTQQEDSAVYLCASSLWLSGRGETQYFGPGTRLLVL.

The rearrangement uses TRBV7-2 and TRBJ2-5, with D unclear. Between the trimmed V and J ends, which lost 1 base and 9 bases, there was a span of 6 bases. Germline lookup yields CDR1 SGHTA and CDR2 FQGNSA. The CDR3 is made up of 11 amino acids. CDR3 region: CASSLDLAQYF. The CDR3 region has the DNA TGTGCCAGCAGCTTAGATCTTGCCCAGTACTTC.

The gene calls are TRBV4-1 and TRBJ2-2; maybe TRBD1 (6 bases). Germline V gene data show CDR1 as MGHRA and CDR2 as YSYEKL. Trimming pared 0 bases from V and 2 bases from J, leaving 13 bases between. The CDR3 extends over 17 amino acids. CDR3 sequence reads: CASSQDLGQKNTGELFF. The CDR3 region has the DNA TGCGCCAGCAGCCAAGATTTGGGACAAAAAAACACCGGGGAGCTGTTTTTT.

This chain's CDR3 is CASNQRQILETQYF. The CDR3 DNA reads as TGTGCCAGCAACCAGAGACAAATTTTGGAGACCCAGTACTTC. The V gene is TRBV2, the J gene TRBJ2-5; unclear D gene. The CDR3 covers 14 residues. With 7 bases removed from V and 5 bases from J, the gap between germline ends came to 17 bases. CDR1 SNHLY and CDR2 FYNNEI come from the germline V gene.

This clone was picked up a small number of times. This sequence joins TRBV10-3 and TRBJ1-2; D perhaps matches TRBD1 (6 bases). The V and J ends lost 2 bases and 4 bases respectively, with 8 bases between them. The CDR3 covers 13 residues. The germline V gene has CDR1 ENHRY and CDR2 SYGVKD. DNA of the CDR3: TGTGCCATCAGTGAGGGACAGTCCTATGGCTACACCTTC. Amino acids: CAISEGQSYGYTF.

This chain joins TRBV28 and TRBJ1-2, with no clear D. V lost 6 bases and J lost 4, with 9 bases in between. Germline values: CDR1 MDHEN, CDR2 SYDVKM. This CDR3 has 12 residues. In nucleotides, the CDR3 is TGTGCCAGCAGACGACAAATCTATGGCTACACCTTC. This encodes CASRRQIYGYTF.

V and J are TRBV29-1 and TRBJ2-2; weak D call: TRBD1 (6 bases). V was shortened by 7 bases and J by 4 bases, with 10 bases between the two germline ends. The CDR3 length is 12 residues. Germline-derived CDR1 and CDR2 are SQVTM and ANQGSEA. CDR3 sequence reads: CSAGHLTGELFF. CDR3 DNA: TGCAGCGCGGGACACCTCACCGGGGAGCTGTTTTTT.

DNA for the CDR3: TGCGCCAGCAGCTTGTCGCTAGCGGGGACGAGAACGGATACGCAGTATTTT. Amino acid sequence: CASSLSLAGTRTDTQYF. The V call is TRBV5-1, the J call TRBJ2-3; 9 bases are shared with TRBD2. Trimming cost V 1 base and J 6 bases; bases outside gene matches: 12. The germline V gene has CDR1 SGHRS and CDR2 YFSETQ. The CDR3 runs 17 residues.

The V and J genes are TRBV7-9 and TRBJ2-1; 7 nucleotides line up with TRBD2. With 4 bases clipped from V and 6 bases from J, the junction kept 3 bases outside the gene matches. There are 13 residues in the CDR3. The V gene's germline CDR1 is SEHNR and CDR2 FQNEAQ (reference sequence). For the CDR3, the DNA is TGTGCCAGCAGCTCATGGACTAGCAATGAGCAGTTCTTC. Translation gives CASSSWTSNEQFF.

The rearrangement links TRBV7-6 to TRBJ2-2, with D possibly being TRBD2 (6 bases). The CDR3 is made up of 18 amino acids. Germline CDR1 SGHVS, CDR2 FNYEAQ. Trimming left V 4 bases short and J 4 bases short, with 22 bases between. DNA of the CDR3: TGTGCCAGCAGCTCATTTTCTTTTGGGGGAGCGGGCACCGGGGAGCTGTTTTTT. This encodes CASSSFSFGGAGTGELFF.

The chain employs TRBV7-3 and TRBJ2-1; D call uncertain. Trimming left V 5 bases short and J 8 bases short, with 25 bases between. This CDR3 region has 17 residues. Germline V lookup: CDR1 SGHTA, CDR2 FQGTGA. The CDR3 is CASSLFPQGRSTDEQFF. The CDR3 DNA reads TGTGCCAGCAGCCTTTTTCCCCAAGGCAGGTCGACCGATGAGCAGTTCTTC. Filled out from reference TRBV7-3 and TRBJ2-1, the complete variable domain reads GAGVSQTPSNKVTEKGKYVELRCDPISGHTALYWYRQSLGQGPEFLIYFQGTGAADDSGLPNDRFFAVRPEGSVSTLKIQRTERGDSAVYLCASSLFPQGRSTDEQFFGPGTRLTVL.